Listed below are T cell receptor beta chains from one sample, sequenced in a study of response to subunit inactivated influenza vaccine. MiXCR was run by TCRdb on the RT-PCR reads, yielding one entry per CDR3 protein. The sample holds over 800,000 distinct CDR3 sequences; 21% are singletons and the top ten take 10%. The sample in question was PBMCs from blood, obtained 5 to 6 days after vaccination. The receptor source for this set is a man aged 50 to 59 who received an inactivated influenza vaccine. The CDR3 runs from the conserved cysteine through the conserved F or W. Each record gives: V gene, D gene, J gene, clone size, CDR3 DNA, CDR3 protein. A D gene is named only where the DNA matches it firmly. Clone size is shown for a subset of rows, as once, few, many or a class of expanded clone.

>TRBV11-1|TRBD2|TRBJ2-1|few
TGTGCCAGCAGCTTCATAGGCTTAGCTAGCGGGAGGAAACCCAATGAGCAGTTCTTC
CASSFIGLASGRKPNEQFF
>TRBV27|TRBD2|TRBJ2-5|-
TGTGCCAGCAGTATCGGGACTAGGCAGACCCAGTACTTC
CASSIGTRQTQYF
>TRBV20-1|TRBD1|TRBJ2-7|-
TGCAGTGTAAGCACAGGGGGGAGATTTGTGCAGTACTTC
CSVSTGGRFVQYF
>TRBV27|-|TRBJ1-1|-
TGTGCCAGCAGCCCCGGGGGTACGTACACTGAAGCTTTCTTT
CASSPGGTYTEAFF
>TRBV6-1|TRBD1|TRBJ1-6|few
TGTGCCAGCAGTCGAGCCGGGACAGGGAAGGCAAATTCACCCCTCCACTTT
CASSRAGTGKANSPLHF
>TRBV5-1|-|TRBJ2-1|few
TGCGCCAGCAGCTTCGGACGGGGGAGCTCCTACAATGAGCAGTTCTTC
CASSFGRGSSYNEQFF
>TRBV20-1|-|TRBJ1-6|few
TGCAGTGCAAGTCCGGGACAAGTGTATTCACCCCTCCACTTT
CSASPGQVYSPLHF
>TRBV7-9|-|TRBJ1-2|-
TGTGCCAGCAGCGTAGATGGACACGGCTATGGCTACACCTTC
CASSVDGHGYGYTF
>TRBV6-2/TRBV6-3|-|TRBJ2-7|many
TGTGCCAGCCTTACCGCTCAGGGTATCTACGAGCAGTACTTC
CASLTAQGIYEQYF
>TRBV5-1|TRBD2|TRBJ2-7|-
TGCGCCAGCAGCTTGAGACTAGCCGACGGCGAGCAGTACTTC
CASSLRLADGEQYF
>TRBV28|TRBD2|TRBJ2-3|-
TGTGCCAGCAGTTTATGGCGGGGGGGAAGCACAGATACGCAGTATTTT
CASSLWRGGSTDTQYF
>TRBV21-1|-|TRBJ2-7|few
TGTGCCAGCAGCGAAATTAGGGGCTCCTACGAGCAGTACTTC
CASSEIRGSYEQYF
>TRBV20-1|TRBD2|TRBJ2-2|-
TGCAGTGCGTTTTCTAGCGGCACCGGGGAGCTGTTTTTT
CSAFSSGTGELFF
>TRBV28|-|TRBJ2-2|few
TGTGCCAGCGGGGGTCCGAACACCGGGGAGCTGTTTTTT
CASGGPNTGELFF
>TRBV6-2/TRBV6-3|-|TRBJ2-1|few
TGTGCCAGCAGTCGGGCCGACTTTTTGAAGTACAATGAGCAGTTCTTC
CASSRADFLKYNEQFF
>TRBV9|-|TRBJ2-1|-
TGTGCCAGCAGCGTAGTTGAAGTAGGGACAGAGCAGTTCTTC
CASSVVEVGTEQFF
>TRBV5-1|-|TRBJ2-1|few
TGCGCCAGCAGCTTAGGGTCTCACCCTTCGAATGAGCAGTTCTTC
CASSLGSHPSNEQFF
>TRBV5-1|TRBD1|TRBJ2-3|many
TGCGCCAGCAGCACCACCGGGACAGGGACCACAGATACGCAGTATTTT
CASSTTGTGTTDTQYF
>TRBV2|TRBD1|TRBJ2-1|-
TGTGCCAGCCGTTCGACAGGGGGCGAGAATGAGCAGTTCTTC
CASRSTGGENEQFF
>TRBV29-1|-|TRBJ2-7|few
TGCAGCGTTGGGGCTAGCGCCGAGCAGTACTTC
CSVGASAEQYF
>TRBV28|-|TRBJ2-1|few
TGTGCCAGCAGTTTACTAACACTAGCTAACAATGAGCAGTTCTTC
CASSLLTLANNEQFF
>TRBV28|-|TRBJ2-2|-
TGTGCCAGCAGTTCACATACTACCGGGGAGCTGTTTTTT
CASSSHTTGELFF
>TRBV12-3/TRBV12-4|-|TRBJ2-1|-
TGTGCCAGCAGTTTAGATAGAACTAACTACAATGAGCAGTTCTTC
CASSLDRTNYNEQFF
>TRBV6-2/TRBV6-3|-|TRBJ2-1|few
TGTGCCAGCAGTTACTTACAGTTCCCCTACAATGAGCAGTTCTTC
CASSYLQFPYNEQFF
>TRBV20-1|TRBD1|TRBJ1-1|few
TGCAGTGCTAGGCAGGGGGTAAACACTGAAGCTTTCTTT
CSARQGVNTEAFF
>TRBV4-2|-|TRBJ1-1|many
TGTGCCAGCACCCTAGGACCTGAAGCTTTCTTT
CASTLGPEAFF
>TRBV20-1|-|TRBJ1-3|few
TGCAGTGCTAGTCTGGGGGGGGCGCCCGGAAACACCATATATTTT
CSASLGGAPGNTIYF
>TRBV27|-|TRBJ2-7|few
TGTGCCAGCAGTTCATCAACAGGGATGGAGCAGTACTTC
CASSSSTGMEQYF
>TRBV5-1|-|TRBJ2-1|-
TGCGCCACCAAGAGAGGGGACACCATCTTCAATGAGCAGTTCTTC
CATKRGDTIFNEQFF
>TRBV7-2|TRBD2|TRBJ2-5|few
TGTGCCAGCAGCGTAGCGGGAGTGGAGACCCAGTACTTC
CASSVAGVETQYF
>TRBV4-2|-|TRBJ2-3|few
TGTGCCAGCAGCCAAGTATCGGGCAGCACGCAGTATTTT
CASSQVSGSTQYF
>TRBV29-1|TRBD2|TRBJ2-5|-
TGCAGCGTTGATCGGCGGGAGGGCCCCGGGGAGACCCAGTACTTC
CSVDRREGPGETQYF
>TRBV20-1|-|TRBJ2-7|-
TGCAGTGCTTATGAGACAGTTCTCGGCTACGAGCAGTACTTC
CSAYETVLGYEQYF
>TRBV5-1|TRBD1|TRBJ1-2|-
TGCGCCAGCAGCTCCGGACAGGGGGCAATAGTTGGCTACACCTTC
CASSSGQGAIVGYTF
>TRBV5-1|-|TRBJ1-1|few
TGCGCCAGCAGCTTGGCAGGGACAACAAACACTGAAGCTTTCTTT
CASSLAGTTNTEAFF
>TRBV14|TRBD1|TRBJ2-2|once
TGTGCCAGCAGCCAAGTGAGGTTCGGGACAGGGGCCACCGGGGAGCTGTTTTTT
CASSQVRFGTGATGELFF
>TRBV12-3/TRBV12-4|-|TRBJ2-5|few
TGTGCCAGCAGTTTTTCGTCTCGGCAGGACCAGTACTTC
CASSFSSRQDQYF
>TRBV9|TRBD1|TRBJ1-1|few
TGTGCCAGCAGCGATAACAGGGGGCGCGCTTTCTTT
CASSDNRGRAFF
>TRBV15|-|TRBJ2-5|few
TGTGCCACCAGCAGAGATGGGGCGGGAACCCAAGAGACCCAGTACTTC
CATSRDGAGTQETQYF
>TRBV29-1|-|TRBJ2-5|few
TGCAGCGTTGGGGGTAGCGAAGAGACCCAGTACTTC
CSVGGSEETQYF
>TRBV7-2|-|TRBJ2-2|-
TGTGCCAGCAGCTTAAGGGGCAGGGAATGGGCCGGGGAGCTGTTTTTT
CASSLRGREWAGELFF
>TRBV4-3|-|TRBJ2-5|many
TGCGCCAGCAGCCAAGATAGGGCTAGTTGGGAGACCCAGTACTTC
CASSQDRASWETQYF
>TRBV18|-|TRBJ2-1|-
TGTGCCAGCTCAGCCGCCTCCTACAATGAGCAGTTCTTC
CASSAASYNEQFF
>TRBV5-1|TRBD1|TRBJ2-1|few
TGCGCCAGCAGCTTGTTGGACAGGGGCCACAATGAGCAGTTCTTC
CASSLLDRGHNEQFF